The 26 T cell receptor beta chains reported below all come from one sample, sequenced in a study of blood T cell repertoires in COVID-19. The table came from immunoSEQ multiplex PCR; TCRdb's copy has only in-frame clones and leaves some out. Of 75,000 to 95,000 clones in the sample, 70% to 90% were seen once. Sample: peripheral blood. These receptors were taken from a woman aged 60-70 years with COVID-19, enrolled during active disease.

The gene calls are TRBV3-1 (or the pseudogene TRBV3-2) and TRBJ1-2; maybe TRBD1 (6 bases). The CDR3 is made up of 17 amino acids. The ends were cut back, 1 base at V and 2 bases at J, with 17 bases in the middle. Germline V CDR1 and CDR2: LGHDT, YNNKEL (reference sequence). CDR3 sequence reads: CASSQAGIQGVNYGYTF. The CDR3 coding sequence is TGTGCCAGCAGCCAAGCCGGGATACAGGGTGTCAACTATGGCTACACCTTC.

The sample holds one count of this clone. The gene calls are TRBV4-2 and TRBJ2-6; the D is unclear. Trimming took off 0 bases at V and 0 bases at J, with 12 bases between the two ends. CDR1 and CDR2 (germline): LGHNA, YNFKEQ. The CDR3 runs 18 residues. This chain's CDR3 is CASSQDLVRSSGANVLTF. In DNA, the CDR3 is TGTGCCAGCAGCCAAGATCTGGTTAGGAGCTCTGGGGCCAACGTCCTGACTTTC.

This rearrangement joins TRBV7-8 to TRBJ2-1; 8 bases are a match to TRBD1. The V gene end was trimmed by 1 base and the J gene end by 8 bases; junction bases not matched to a gene: 13. The CDR3 is 17 amino acids. Germline V gives CDR1 SGHVS, CDR2 FQNEAQ. CDR3 protein: CASSLVGSQGALDEQFF. As DNA, the CDR3 is TGTGCCAGCAGCTTAGTAGGCAGCCAGGGGGCATTGGATGAGCAGTTCTTC.

V and J are TRBV4-3 and TRBJ2-1; D ambiguous. The V end was cut by 0 bases, the J end by 10 bases, with 10 bases between. The CDR3 covers 13 residues. The germline CDR1 and CDR2 sequences are LGHNA and YSLEER. The CDR3 region has the DNA TGCGCCAGCAGCCAAGAGGCACATCTGGAGCAGTTCTTC. It encodes CASSQEAHLEQFF.

V is TRBV28 and J is TRBJ1-2, with 12 bases lining up with TRBD1. J lost 8 bases, V lost 5 bases, and 6 bases had no gene match. CDR3 length: 14 residues. CDR1 is MDHEN, CDR2 SYDVKM, per germline. The CDR3 DNA reads TGTGCCAGCAGTGGAACCGGGACAGGGGGCGGCTACACCTTC. This gives the protein CASSGTGTGGGYTF.

This chain joins TRBV7-6 and TRBJ2-2; D not certain. V was clipped by 0 bases and J by 4 bases, with 3 bases between them. CDR3 length equals 13 residues. CDR1 and CDR2 from the germline V gene are SGHVS and FNYEAQ. The CDR3 here is CASSLAGTGELFF. CDR3 bases: TGTGCCAGCAGCTTAGCCGGCACCGGGGAGCTGTTTTTT.

The chain employs TRBV3-1 (or the pseudogene TRBV3-2) and TRBJ2-1; 12 bases fit TRBD2. Looked up from germline, CDR1 is LGHDT and CDR2 is YNNKEL (reference sequence). V was clipped by 2 bases and J by 6 bases; unmatched bases: 5. CDR3 length: 16 amino acids. The CDR3 region has the DNA TGTGCCAGCAGCCAAATCCTAGCGGGGGGGCTCAATGAGCAGTTCTTC. Translation gives CASSQILAGGLNEQFF.

The J gene is TRBJ1-1, the V gene TRBV11-2; a possible D gene is TRBD1 (6 bases). The CDR3 covers 15 residues. V shed 4 bases and J shed 5 bases, with 17 bases lying between them. CDR1 is SGHAT and CDR2 is FQNNGV in the germline V gene. The CDR3 nucleotides are TGTGCCAGCAGCTCCCGGGGGGCAGGGCGGACTGAAGCTTTCTTT. This encodes CASSSRGAGRTEAFF. Filled out from reference TRBV11-2 and TRBJ1-1, the complete variable domain reads EAGVAQSPRYKIIEKRQSVAFWCNPISGHATLYWYQQILGQGPKLLIQFQNNGVVDDSQLPKDRFSAERLKGVDSTLKIQPAKLEDSAVYLCASSSRGAGRTEAFFGQGTRLTVV.

CDR3 bases: TGTGCCAGCTCACCCGGACAGGGAGATGAAAAACTGTTTTTT. Amino acids: CASSPGQGDEKLFF. J is TRBJ1-4 and V is TRBV18; 8 positions match TRBD1. In germline, CDR1 is KGHSH, CDR2 LQKENI. CDR3 length equals 14 residues. V dropped 3 bases and J dropped 6; count of bases not matched to a gene: 3.

The chain uses TRBV7-3 and TRBJ2-2, with unresolved D. The CDR3 has 14 amino acids. Germline V gives CDR1 SGHTA, CDR2 FQGTGA. V gave up 4 bases and J gave up 4 bases, with 10 bases separating them. The CDR3 reads CASSSTGLTGELFF. In DNA form, the CDR3 reads TGTGCCAGCAGCTCGACTGGCCTCACCGGGGAGCTGTTTTTT.

This clone was observed once. DNA of the CDR3: TGCGCCAGCAGCTTGGGTGAGGGGGCAGGATCACCCCTCCACTTT. Amino acid sequence: CASSLGEGAGSPLHF. V usage is TRBV5-1 and J usage is TRBJ1-6; TRBD1 agrees at 7 bases. From germline, CDR1 is SGHRS and CDR2 YFSETQ. Unmatched junction bases numbered 7, after V lost 0 bases and J lost 10 bases. The CDR3 loop spans 15 amino acids.

The genes are TRBV30 and TRBJ2-7; tentative D call: TRBD1 (5 bases). V was shortened by 2 bases and J by 6 bases, with 11 bases between the two germline ends. Germline loops: CDR1 GTSNPN, CDR2 SVGIG (reference sequence). The CDR3 runs to 12 residues. The chain's CDR3 is CAWSNSGFEQYF. Here the CDR3 DNA reads TGTGCCTGGAGTAACTCAGGGTTCGAGCAGTACTTC.

Here the CDR3 DNA reads TGTGCCAGCAGCCCTCGGACAGACATGAACACTGAAGCTTTCTTT. It yields the protein CASSPRTDMNTEAFF. The chain links TRBV9 to TRBJ1-1; tentatively, D is TRBD1 (6 bases). Germline loops: CDR1 SGDLS, CDR2 YYNGEE. V lost 4 bases and J lost 0, with 13 bases in between. CDR3 size: 15 residues.

V usage is TRBV6-5 and J usage is TRBJ2-6; 9 nucleotides match TRBD1. From germline, CDR1 is MNHEY and CDR2 SVGAGI. The CDR3 runs to 14 residues. V dropped 9 bases and J dropped 2; count of bases not matched to a gene: 2. The CDR3 reads CASGTGTGANVLTF. The CDR3 region has the DNA TGTGCCAGTGGGACAGGGACTGGGGCCAACGTCCTGACTTTC.

The V and J genes are TRBV7-2 and TRBJ1-2, with D unresolved. The CDR3 spans 13 residues. V lost 1 base and J lost 2, with 5 bases in between. Germline values: CDR1 SGHTA, CDR2 FQGNSA. The CDR3 DNA sequence: TGTGCCAGCAGCTTAGGTCCAAACTATGGCTACACCTTC. Translated: CASSLGPNYGYTF.

The gene calls are TRBV5-1 and TRBJ1-3; D is perhaps TRBD1 (6 bases). Germline V gene data show CDR1 as SGHRS and CDR2 as YFSETQ. This CDR3 spans 13 amino acids. The ends were cut back, 7 bases at V and 2 bases at J, with 10 bases in the middle. The CDR3 bases are TGCGCCAGCGGCCAGGGGACTGGAAACACCATATATTTT. It yields the protein CASGQGTGNTIYF.

This sequence joins TRBV30 and TRBJ1-1; D is unclear. The CDR3 consists of 12 residues. V lost 4 bases and J 4 bases, leaving 10 bases between the germline ends. Germline values: CDR1 GTSNPN, CDR2 SVGIG (reference sequence). Written as DNA, the CDR3 is TGTGCCTGGACGGTTACGGGCACTGAAGCTTTCTTT. As protein: CAWTVTGTEAFF.

This chain connects TRBV5-1 to TRBJ2-7, with D tentatively TRBD1 (6 bases). The CDR3 extends over 15 amino acids. Germline V lookup: CDR1 SGHRS, CDR2 YFSETQ. The V gene lost 4 bases and the J gene lost 3 bases, with 17 bases spanning the gap. CDR3: CASSPQTGNNYEQYF. CDR3 nucleotides: TGCGCCAGCAGCCCACAGACAGGCAATAACTACGAGCAGTACTTC. Looking up the rest from reference TRBV5-1 and TRBJ2-7 gives the full variable domain: KAGVTQTPRYLIKTRGQQVTLSCSPISGHRSVSWYQQTPGQGLQFLFEYFSETQRNKGNFPGRFSGRQFSNSRSEMNVSTLELGDSALYLCASSPQTGNNYEQYFGPGTRLTVT.

The chain couples TRBV5-1 to TRBJ1-2, with TRBD1 as a possible D gene (5 bases). The CDR3 runs 15 residues. V lost 3 bases, J lost 3 bases, and 15 bases lay in between. Germline loops: CDR1 SGHRS, CDR2 YFSETQ. The CDR3 DNA reads as TGCGCCAGCAGCTCTTCTGGGGCGCTTGACTATGGCTACACCTTC. Its protein is CASSSSGALDYGYTF.

The chain links TRBV9 to TRBJ1-4; 10 positions match TRBD1. Germline V gene sequence: CDR1 SGDLS, CDR2 YYNGEE. V was pared by 7 bases and J by 5 bases, with 5 bases of the junction left unmatched. The CDR3 is 14 amino acids. CDR3 in amino acids: CASGVGQGNEKLFF. In DNA form, the CDR3 reads TGTGCCAGCGGTGTGGGACAGGGGAATGAAAAACTGTTTTTT. The full variable domain, rest sourced from reference TRBV9 and TRBJ1-4, is DSGVTQTPKHLITATGQRVTLRCSPRSGDLSVYWYQQSLDQGLQFLIQYYNGEERAKGNILERFSAQQFPDLHSELNLSSLELGDSALYFCASGVGQGNEKLFFGSGTQLSVL.

This sequence joins TRBV6-5 and TRBJ2-5, with TRBD2 matching over 7 bases. Per the germline V gene, CDR1 is MNHEY and CDR2 is SVGAGI. The CDR3 is made up of 12 amino acids. J lost 4 bases, V lost 7 bases, and 3 bases had no gene match. The CDR3 bases are TGTGCCAGCAAGCGGGGTGGAGAGACCCAGTACTTC. This encodes CASKRGGETQYF.

This chain uses TRBV11-2 with TRBJ2-1, with D possibly TRBD2 on 6 matching bases. In germline, CDR1 is SGHAT, CDR2 FQNNGV. With 4 bases removed from V and 10 bases from J, the gap between germline ends came to 20 bases. The CDR3 totals 15 residues. The CDR3 loop reads CASSSYRDSVGEQFF. The CDR3 DNA is TGTGCCAGCAGCTCATACCGGGACTCAGTAGGAGAGCAGTTCTTC.

The V gene is TRBV7-2, the J gene TRBJ2-2; 7 bases are a match to TRBD1. V trimming: 2 bases; J trimming: 3 bases; junction bases outside the gene matches: 6. Looked up from germline, CDR1 is SGHTA and CDR2 is FQGNSA. The CDR3 is 16 residues long. The CDR3 spells CASSLLGQTYTGELFF. The DNA of the CDR3 is TGTGCCAGCAGCTTACTGGGACAGACTTACACCGGGGAGCTGTTTTTT.

The J gene is TRBJ2-3, the V gene TRBV28; D uncertain. The V gene's germline CDR1 is MDHEN and CDR2 SYDVKM. The CDR3 covers 13 residues. The germline V and J ends were trimmed by 4 bases and 6 bases, with 11 bases remaining between them. The CDR3 reads CASSSQNADTQYF. The CDR3 nucleotides are TGTGCCAGCAGTTCCCAGAATGCTGATACGCAGTATTTT.

The genes are TRBV6-2 or TRBV6-3 and TRBJ2-7; 8 bases align to TRBD1. Germline V gene data show CDR1 as MNHEY and CDR2 as SVGEGT. The V segment lost 2 bases and the J segment 5 bases; nucleotides outside the gene matches: 8. The CDR3 length is 15 residues. The CDR3: CASSYRTDRVHEQYF. The CDR3 coding sequence is TGTGCCAGCAGTTACCGGACGGACAGGGTTCACGAGCAGTACTTC.

This chain uses TRBV24-1 with TRBJ2-3, with D possibly being TRBD1 (7 bases). Trimming removed 3 bases at V and 4 bases at J, with 13 bases between. CDR3 size: 15 residues. The V gene's germline CDR1 is KGHDR and CDR2 SFDVKD. CDR3: CATSDARGEADTQYF. CDR3 DNA: TGTGCCACCAGTGATGCCAGGGGGGAGGCAGATACGCAGTATTTT.